A selection of T cell receptor beta chains follows, all from one sample in a study of blood T cell repertoires in COVID-19. Assay used: immunoSEQ multiplex PCR; TCRdb lists only in-frame clones, some missing. The sample yields approximately 280,000 clones, roughly 85% seen once. Sequences were obtained from peripheral blood. These receptors all stem from a man over 45 with active or convalescent COVID-19. Each CDR3 is given with its conserved first and last residue.

CDR3: CASSLSGGAAYTGELFF
J: TRBJ2-2
V: TRBV27

CDR3: CASSLNNMGEYF
J: TRBJ2-7
V: TRBV7-3

CDR3: CASSANRGLTGELFF
J: TRBJ2-2
V: TRBV6-2/TRBV6-3

CDR3: CASSPAGALGNSPLHF
J: TRBJ1-6
V: TRBV7-9

CDR3: CASSVDPGDSGELFF
J: TRBJ2-2
V: TRBV9

CDR3: CASSFGVKANGYTF
J: TRBJ1-2
V: TRBV7-9

CDR3: CSGGQTYEQYF
J: TRBJ2-7
V: TRBV29-1

CDR3: CASSFGARGFTPLHF
J: TRBJ1-6
V: TRBV27

CDR3: CASSTDLLGEQYF
J: TRBJ2-7
V: TRBV9

CDR3: CASSNRVWETQYF
J: TRBJ2-5
V: TRBV4-2

CDR3: CASSFRGTGGFNQPQHF
J: TRBJ1-5
V: TRBV12-1

CDR3: CASSQRGSTDTQYF
J: TRBJ2-3
V: TRBV3-1/TRBV3-2

CDR3: CATSRRGTEAFF
J: TRBJ1-1
V: TRBV15

CDR3: CASSPLLGQGATQYF
J: TRBJ2-5
V: TRBV18

CDR3: CATSKGSGYNEQFF
J: TRBJ2-1
V: TRBV5-1

CDR3: CASSPGAGNGYTF
J: TRBJ1-2
V: TRBV18

CDR3: CASSRQGQDQETQYF
J: TRBJ2-5
V: TRBV5-1

CDR3: CATSSGLGTKFF
J: TRBJ2-1
V: TRBV15

CDR3: CASSWTSGINYEQYF
J: TRBJ2-7
V: TRBV2

CDR3: CASSVGQGLRGYTF
J: TRBJ1-2
V: TRBV5-4

CDR3: CASTGTVANYGYTF
J: TRBJ1-2
V: TRBV19

CDR3: CASSIVPAASYEQYF
J: TRBJ2-7
V: TRBV19

CDR3: CASSPATGGYNEQFF
J: TRBJ2-1
V: TRBV5-1

CDR3: CASSKQGEPSTDTQYF
J: TRBJ2-3
V: TRBV2

CDR3: CASSFERSNEQFF
J: TRBJ2-1
V: TRBV5-6

CDR3: CASSLQTGTTDTQYF
J: TRBJ2-3
V: TRBV5-6

CDR3: CASRRGLSNTEAFF
J: TRBJ1-1
V: TRBV27

CDR3: CASRLGGQGGYEQYF
J: TRBJ2-7
V: TRBV27

CDR3: CAISLGLVNTGELFF
J: TRBJ2-2
V: TRBV10-3

CDR3: CASSWTVSGNTIYF
J: TRBJ1-3
V: TRBV5-8

CDR3: CASSRTGVGYTF
J: TRBJ1-2
V: TRBV3-1/TRBV3-2

CDR3: CASSLATGGMSTEAFF
J: TRBJ1-1
V: TRBV11-2

CDR3: CASSEGNRLRNTIYF
J: TRBJ1-3
V: TRBV2

CDR3: CASSLLSGRTYNEQFF
J: TRBJ2-1
V: TRBV7-9

CDR3: CASSLVQRVYEQYF
J: TRBJ2-7
V: TRBV28

CDR3: CASSFFEGGPRNEQFF
J: TRBJ2-1
V: TRBV5-6

CDR3: CASSPPPGTHDSSYNEQFF
J: TRBJ2-1
V: TRBV6-2/TRBV6-3

CDR3: CATSGQGHYGYTF
J: TRBJ1-2
V: TRBV15

CDR3: CASSHGTEAEQFF
J: TRBJ2-1
V: TRBV7-8

CDR3: CAAQGIGNEQFF
J: TRBJ2-1
V: TRBV6-5

CDR3: CASSLPRLAGAYEQYF
J: TRBJ2-7
V: TRBV18

CDR3: CAISERDIKGGETQYF
J: TRBJ2-5
V: TRBV10-3

CDR3: CSASHPGGYNEQFF
J: TRBJ2-1
V: TRBV20-1

CDR3: CASSPQDPRRTPLHF
J: TRBJ1-6
V: TRBV18

CDR3: CASSYYGTGYNSPLHF
J: TRBJ1-6
V: TRBV6-5

CDR3: CASSLSSYEQYF
J: TRBJ2-7
V: TRBV14

CDR3: CASSQDPRSSYEQYF
J: TRBJ2-7
V: TRBV4-1

CDR3: CASRGLAGVEGTDTQYF
J: TRBJ2-3
V: TRBV28